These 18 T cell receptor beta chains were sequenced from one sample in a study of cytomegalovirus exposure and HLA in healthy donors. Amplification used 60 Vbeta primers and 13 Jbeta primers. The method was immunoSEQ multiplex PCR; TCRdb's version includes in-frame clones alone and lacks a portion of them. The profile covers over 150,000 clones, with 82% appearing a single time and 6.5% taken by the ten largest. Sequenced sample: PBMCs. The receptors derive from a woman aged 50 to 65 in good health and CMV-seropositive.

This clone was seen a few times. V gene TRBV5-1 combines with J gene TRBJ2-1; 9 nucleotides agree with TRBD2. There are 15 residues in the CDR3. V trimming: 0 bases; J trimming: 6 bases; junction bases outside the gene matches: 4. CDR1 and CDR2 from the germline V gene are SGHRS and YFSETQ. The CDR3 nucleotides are TGCGCCAGCAGCTTGGAAGGCGGGAGGGCCAATGAGCAGTTCTTC. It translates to CASSLEGGRANEQFF.

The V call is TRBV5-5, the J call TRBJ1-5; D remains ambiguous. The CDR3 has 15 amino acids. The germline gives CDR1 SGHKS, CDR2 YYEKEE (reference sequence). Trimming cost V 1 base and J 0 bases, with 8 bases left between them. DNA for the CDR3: TGTGCCAGCAGCTTGCGGGGAGATAGCAATCAGCCCCAGCATTTT. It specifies CASSLRGDSNQPQHF.

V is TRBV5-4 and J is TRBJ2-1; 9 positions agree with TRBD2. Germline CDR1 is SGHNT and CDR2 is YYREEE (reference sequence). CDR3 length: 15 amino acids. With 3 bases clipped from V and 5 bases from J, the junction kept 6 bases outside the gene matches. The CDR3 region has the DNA TGTGCCAGCAGCTCCCGGCTAGCGGGAAACAATGAGCAGTTCTTC. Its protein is CASSSRLAGNNEQFF.

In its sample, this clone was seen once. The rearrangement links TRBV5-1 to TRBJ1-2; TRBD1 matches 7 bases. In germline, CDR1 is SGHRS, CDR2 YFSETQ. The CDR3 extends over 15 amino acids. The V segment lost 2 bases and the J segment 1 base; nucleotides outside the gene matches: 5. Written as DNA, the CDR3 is TGCGCCAGCAGCTTCTCAGGGACAGTTAACTATGGCTACACCTTC. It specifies CASSFSGTVNYGYTF.

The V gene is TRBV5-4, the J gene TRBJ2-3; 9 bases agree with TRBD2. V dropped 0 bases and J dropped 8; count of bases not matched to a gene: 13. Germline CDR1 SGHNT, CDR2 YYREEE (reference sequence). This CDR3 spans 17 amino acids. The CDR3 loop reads CASSLDGVAGAVGTQYF. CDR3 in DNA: TGTGCCAGCAGCTTGGATGGTGTAGCGGGGGCGGTAGGTACGCAGTATTTT.

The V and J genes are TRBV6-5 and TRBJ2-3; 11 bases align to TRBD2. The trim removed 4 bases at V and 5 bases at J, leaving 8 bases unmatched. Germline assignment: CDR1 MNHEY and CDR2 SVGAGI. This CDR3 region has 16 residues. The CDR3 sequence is CASSFRLAGRGDTQYF. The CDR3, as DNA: TGTGCCAGCAGTTTCCGACTAGCGGGACGCGGAGATACGCAGTATTTT.

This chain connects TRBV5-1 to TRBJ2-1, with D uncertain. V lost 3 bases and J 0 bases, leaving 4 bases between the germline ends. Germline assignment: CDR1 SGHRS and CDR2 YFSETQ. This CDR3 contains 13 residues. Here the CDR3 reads CASSWSSYNEQFF. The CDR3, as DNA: TGCGCCAGCAGCTGGAGCTCCTACAATGAGCAGTTCTTC.

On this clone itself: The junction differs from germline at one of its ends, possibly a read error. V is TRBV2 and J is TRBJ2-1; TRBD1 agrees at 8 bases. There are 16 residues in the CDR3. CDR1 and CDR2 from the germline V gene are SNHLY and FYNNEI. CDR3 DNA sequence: TGTGCCAGCAGTGAATTAATGGCAGGGGGCCACAATGGGCAGTTCTTC. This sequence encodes CASSELMAGGHNGQFF.

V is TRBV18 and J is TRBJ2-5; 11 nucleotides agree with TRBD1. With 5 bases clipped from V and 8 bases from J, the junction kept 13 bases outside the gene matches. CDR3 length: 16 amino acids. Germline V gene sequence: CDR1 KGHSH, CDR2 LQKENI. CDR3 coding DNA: TGTGCCAGCTCAGCAGGATCCGGGACAGGGGGAGGCACCCAGTACTTC. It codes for CASSAGSGTGGGTQYF. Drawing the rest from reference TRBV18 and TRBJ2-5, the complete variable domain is NAGVMQNPRHLVRRRGQEARLRCSPMKGHSHVYWYRQLPEEGLKFMVYLQKENIIDESGMPKERFSAEFPKEGPSILRIQQVVRGDSAAYFCASSAGSGTGGGTQYFGPGTRLLVL.

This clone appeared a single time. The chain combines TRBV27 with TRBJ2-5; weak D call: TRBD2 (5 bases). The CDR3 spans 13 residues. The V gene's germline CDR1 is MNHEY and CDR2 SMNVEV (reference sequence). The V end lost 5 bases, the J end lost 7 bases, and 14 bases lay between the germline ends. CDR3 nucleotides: TGTGCCAGCAGTCCCCGGGATGCGGCGACCCAGTACTTC. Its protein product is CASSPRDAATQYF.

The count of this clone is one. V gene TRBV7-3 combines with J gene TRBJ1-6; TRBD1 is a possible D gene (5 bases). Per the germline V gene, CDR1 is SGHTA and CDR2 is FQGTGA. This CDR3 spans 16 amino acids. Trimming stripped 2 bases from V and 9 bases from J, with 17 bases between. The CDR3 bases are TGTGCCAGCAGCTTATCACCGGGACGGGGGAGTTCACCCCTCCACTTT. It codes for CASSLSPGRGSSPLHF.

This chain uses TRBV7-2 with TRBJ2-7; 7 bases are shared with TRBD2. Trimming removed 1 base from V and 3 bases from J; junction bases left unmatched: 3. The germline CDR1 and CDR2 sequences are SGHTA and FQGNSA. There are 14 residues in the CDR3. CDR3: CASSLGGGIYEQYF. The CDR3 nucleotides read TGTGCCAGCAGCTTAGGGGGGGGAATCTACGAGCAGTACTTC.

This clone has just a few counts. CDR3 loop: CASSLASSVSYNEQFF. Written as DNA, the CDR3 is TGTGCCAGCAGTCTGGCTTCTAGCGTTTCCTACAATGAGCAGTTCTTC. The rearrangement uses TRBV27 and TRBJ2-1, with a possible D match to TRBD2 (6 bases). Trimming removed 5 bases from V and 1 base from J, with 15 bases in between. Germline V gene data show CDR1 as MNHEY and CDR2 as SMNVEV (reference sequence). The CDR3 covers 16 residues.

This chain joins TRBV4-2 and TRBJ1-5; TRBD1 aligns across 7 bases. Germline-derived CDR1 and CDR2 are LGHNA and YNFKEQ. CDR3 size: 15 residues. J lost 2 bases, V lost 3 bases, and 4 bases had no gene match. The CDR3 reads CASSHVGQGNQPQHF. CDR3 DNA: TGTGCCAGCAGCCATGTCGGACAGGGCAATCAGCCCCAGCATTTT.

CDR3 loop: CSVDGGGGPQETQYF. For the CDR3, the DNA is TGCAGCGTTGATGGAGGGGGGGGCCCACAAGAGACCCAGTACTTC. The chain joins TRBV29-1 to TRBJ2-5; tentatively, D is TRBD2 (7 bases). This CDR3 spans 15 amino acids. Trimming pared 3 bases from V and 2 bases from J, leaving 16 bases between. Germline-derived CDR1 and CDR2 are SQVTM and ANQGSEA.

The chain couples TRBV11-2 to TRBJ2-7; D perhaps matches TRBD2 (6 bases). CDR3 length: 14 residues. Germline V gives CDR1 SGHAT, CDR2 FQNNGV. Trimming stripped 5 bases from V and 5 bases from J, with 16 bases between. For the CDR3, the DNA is TGTGCCAGCAGCCCCACATGGGCGGGACACGAGCAGTACTTC. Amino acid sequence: CASSPTWAGHEQYF.

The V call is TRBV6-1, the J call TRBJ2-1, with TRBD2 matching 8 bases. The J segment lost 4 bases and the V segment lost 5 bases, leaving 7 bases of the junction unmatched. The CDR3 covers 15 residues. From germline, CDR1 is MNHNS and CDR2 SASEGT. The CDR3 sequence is CASSTSGQLYNEQFF. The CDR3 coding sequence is TGTGCCAGCAGTACTAGCGGCCAACTTTACAATGAGCAGTTCTTC.

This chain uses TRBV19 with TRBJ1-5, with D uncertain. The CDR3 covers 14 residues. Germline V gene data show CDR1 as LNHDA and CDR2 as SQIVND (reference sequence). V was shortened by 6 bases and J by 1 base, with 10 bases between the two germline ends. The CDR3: CASRLGLSNQPQHF. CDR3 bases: TGTGCCAGTAGGTTAGGACTGAGCAATCAGCCCCAGCATTTT.